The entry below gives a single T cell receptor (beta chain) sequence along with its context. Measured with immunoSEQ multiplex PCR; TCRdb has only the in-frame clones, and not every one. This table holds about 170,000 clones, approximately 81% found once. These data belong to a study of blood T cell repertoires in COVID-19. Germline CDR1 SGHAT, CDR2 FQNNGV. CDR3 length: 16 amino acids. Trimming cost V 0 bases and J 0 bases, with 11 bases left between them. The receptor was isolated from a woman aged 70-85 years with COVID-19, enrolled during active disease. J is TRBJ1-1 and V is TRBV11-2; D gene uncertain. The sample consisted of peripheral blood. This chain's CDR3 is CASSLDGGLMNTEAFF. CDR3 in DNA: TGTGCCAGCAGCTTAGATGGAGGGTTGATGAACACTGAAGCTTTCTTT.